This paragraph reports one TCR beta chain. Only a few counts were recorded for this clonotype. The specificity of this receptor is unknown. No quality values exist for individual bases; no much larger clone is one base distant. This entry comes from a study of response to subunit inactivated influenza vaccine (dated by TCRdb to 2016 to 2018). At the level of the whole study: Deep quantitative T cell receptor repertoire profiling was used in the study to track responses to a trivalent subunit inactivated influenza vaccine.

Results the study describes overall, beyond this receptor: The authors suggested that each seasonal influenza vaccination may recruit only a limited number of new T cells.

From cysteine to phenylalanine, the CDR3 is 15 amino acids long. Left in the record is the CDR3 DNA by itself, 45 bases read in frame from the first base. The germline V gene sets CDR1 to SNHLY and CDR2 to FYNNEI. V and J are truncated by 5 bases and 5 bases respectively, leaving an intervening sequence of 19 bases. Library prep was done by RT-PCR. Reads for this sample came from an Illumina HiSeq 2500. Using fastp at Q25 and MiXCR, TCRdb reprocessed the public reads and kept productive beta chains. Merged by CDR3 protein, the rows form single entries marked with the most common genes and DNA. The sample has roughly 790,000 distinct CDR3 sequences on record, about 20% of them singletons. The ten most abundant clones make up roughly a tenth of the sample.

This clonotype was obtained from a man aged 50 to 60 who received an inactivated influenza vaccine. Donor details come from another sample of the same person, matched by shared clones. The receptor chain draws on TRBV2 and TRBJ2-7; the D segment is perhaps TRBD1 or TRBD2, each sharing 7 matched bases. The sample consisted of PBMCs from blood, taken about 5 days after vaccination. CDR3 region: CASSLQGGGGHEQYF. The DNA reads TGTGCCAGCAGTCTTCAGGGGGGGGGCGGCCACGAGCAGTACTTC.